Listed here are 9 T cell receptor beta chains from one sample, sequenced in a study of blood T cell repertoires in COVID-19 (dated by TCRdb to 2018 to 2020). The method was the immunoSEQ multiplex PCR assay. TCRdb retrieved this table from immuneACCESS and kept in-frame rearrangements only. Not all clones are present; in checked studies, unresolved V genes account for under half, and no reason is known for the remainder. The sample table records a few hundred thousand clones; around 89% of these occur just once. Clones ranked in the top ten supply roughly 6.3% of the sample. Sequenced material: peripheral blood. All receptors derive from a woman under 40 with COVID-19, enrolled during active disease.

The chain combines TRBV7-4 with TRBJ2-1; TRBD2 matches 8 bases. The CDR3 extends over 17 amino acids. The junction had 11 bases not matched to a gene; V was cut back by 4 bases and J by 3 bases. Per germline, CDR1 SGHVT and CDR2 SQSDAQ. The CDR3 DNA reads TGTGCCAGCAGCTGCTCGGGAGGGAAGGTTAGCTACAATGAGCAGTTCTTC. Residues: CASSCSGGKVSYNEQFF.

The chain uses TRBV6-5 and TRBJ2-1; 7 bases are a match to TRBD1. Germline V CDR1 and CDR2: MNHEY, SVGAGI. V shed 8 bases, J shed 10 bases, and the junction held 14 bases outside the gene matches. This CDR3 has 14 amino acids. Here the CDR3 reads CASGQEPEKWEQFF. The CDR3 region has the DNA TGTGCCAGCGGACAGGAACCGGAGAAATGGGAGCAGTTCTTC.

The CDR3: CASSLGTGVYNEQFF. The CDR3 DNA sequence: TGTGCCAGCAGCTTGGGGACAGGGGTTTACAATGAGCAGTTCTTC. V usage is TRBV5-8 and J usage is TRBJ2-1, with 9 bases fitting TRBD1. The V gene end was trimmed by 0 bases and the J gene end by 4 bases; junction bases not matched to a gene: 2. Per germline, CDR1 SGHTS and CDR2 YDEGEE. The CDR3 covers 15 residues.

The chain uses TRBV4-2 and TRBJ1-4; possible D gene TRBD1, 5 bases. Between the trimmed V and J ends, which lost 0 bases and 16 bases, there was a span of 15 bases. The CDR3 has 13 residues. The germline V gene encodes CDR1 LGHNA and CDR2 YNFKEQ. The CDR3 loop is CASSQEGGSIRFF. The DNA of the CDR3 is TGTGCCAGCAGCCAAGAGGGGGGAAGCATTCGGTTTTTT.

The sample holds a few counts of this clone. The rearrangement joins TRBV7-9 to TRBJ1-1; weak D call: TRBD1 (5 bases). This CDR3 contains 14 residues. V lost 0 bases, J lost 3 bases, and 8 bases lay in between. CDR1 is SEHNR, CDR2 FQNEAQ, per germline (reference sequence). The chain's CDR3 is CASSLAGVDTEAFF. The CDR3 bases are TGTGCCAGCAGCTTAGCAGGGGTGGACACTGAAGCTTTCTTT.

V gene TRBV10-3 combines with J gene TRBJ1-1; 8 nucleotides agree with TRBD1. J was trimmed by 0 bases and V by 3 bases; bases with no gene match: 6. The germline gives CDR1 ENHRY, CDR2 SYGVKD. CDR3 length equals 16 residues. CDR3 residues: CAISDGQGPMNTEAFF. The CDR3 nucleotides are TGTGCCATCAGTGACGGACAGGGACCTATGAACACTGAAGCTTTCTTT.

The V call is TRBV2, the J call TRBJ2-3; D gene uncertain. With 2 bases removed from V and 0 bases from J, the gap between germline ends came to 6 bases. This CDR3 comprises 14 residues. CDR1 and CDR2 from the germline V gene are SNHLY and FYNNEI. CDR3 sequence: CASSELRSTDTQYF. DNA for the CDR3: TGTGCCAGCAGTGAACTGAGGAGCACAGATACGCAGTATTTT.

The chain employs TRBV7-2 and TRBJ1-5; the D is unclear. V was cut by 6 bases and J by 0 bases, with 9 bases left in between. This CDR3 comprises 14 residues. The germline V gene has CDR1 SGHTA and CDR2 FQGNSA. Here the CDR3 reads CASSSRNSNQPQHF. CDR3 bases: TGTGCCAGCAGTTCGCGGAATAGCAATCAGCCCCAGCATTTT.

This CDR3 is CASSQDLQRGTDTQYF. CDR3 in DNA: TGTGCCAGCAGCCAAGATCTTCAGCGGGGCACAGATACGCAGTATTTT. The chain links TRBV4-2 to TRBJ2-3, with a possible D match to TRBD2 (6 bases). The CDR3 covers 16 residues. CDR1 LGHNA and CDR2 YNFKEQ come from the germline V gene. V lost 0 bases to trimming and J lost 1 base, with 11 bases between them.